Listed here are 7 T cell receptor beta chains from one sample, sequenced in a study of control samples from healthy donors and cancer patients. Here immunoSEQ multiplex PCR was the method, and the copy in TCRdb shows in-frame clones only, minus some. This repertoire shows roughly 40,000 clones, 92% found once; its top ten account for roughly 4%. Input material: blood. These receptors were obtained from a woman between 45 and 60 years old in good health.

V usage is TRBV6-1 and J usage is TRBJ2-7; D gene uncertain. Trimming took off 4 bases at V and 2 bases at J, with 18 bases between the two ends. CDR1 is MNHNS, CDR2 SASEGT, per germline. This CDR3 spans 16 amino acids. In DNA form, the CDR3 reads TGTGCCAGCAGTGCCGAAACTAATTACTATACCTACGAGCAGTACTTC. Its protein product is CASSAETNYYTYEQYF.

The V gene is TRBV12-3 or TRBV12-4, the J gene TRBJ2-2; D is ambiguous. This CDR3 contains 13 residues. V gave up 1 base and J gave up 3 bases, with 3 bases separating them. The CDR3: CASSLVYTGELFF. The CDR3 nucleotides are TGTGCCAGCAGTTTAGTGTACACCGGGGAGCTGTTTTTT.

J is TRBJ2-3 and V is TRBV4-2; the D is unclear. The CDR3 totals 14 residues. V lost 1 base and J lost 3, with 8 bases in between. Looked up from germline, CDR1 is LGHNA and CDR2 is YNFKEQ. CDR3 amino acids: CASSQGRQTDTQYF. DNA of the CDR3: TGTGCCAGCAGCCAAGGTCGTCAGACAGATACGCAGTATTTT.

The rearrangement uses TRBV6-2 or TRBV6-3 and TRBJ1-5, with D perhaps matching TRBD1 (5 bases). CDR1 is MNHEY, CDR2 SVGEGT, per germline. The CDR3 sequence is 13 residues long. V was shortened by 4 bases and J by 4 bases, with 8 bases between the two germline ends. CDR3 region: CASSSGENQPQHF. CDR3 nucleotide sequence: TGTGCCAGCAGTTCGGGGGAGAATCAGCCCCAGCATTTT.

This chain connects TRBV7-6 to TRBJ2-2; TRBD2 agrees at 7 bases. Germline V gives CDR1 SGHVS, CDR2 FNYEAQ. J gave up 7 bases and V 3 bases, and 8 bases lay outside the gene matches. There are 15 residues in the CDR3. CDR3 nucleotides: TGTGCCAGCAGCTTCACTACGGGGGGAGGCGGGGAGCTGTTTTTT. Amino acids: CASSFTTGGGGELFF.

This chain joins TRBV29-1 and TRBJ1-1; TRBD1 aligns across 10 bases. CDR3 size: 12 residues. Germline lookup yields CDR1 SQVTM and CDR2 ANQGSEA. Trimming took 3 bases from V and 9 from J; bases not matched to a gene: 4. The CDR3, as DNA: TGCAGCGTTGAGCCGACAGGGGGCCAAGCTTTCTTT. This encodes CSVEPTGGQAFF. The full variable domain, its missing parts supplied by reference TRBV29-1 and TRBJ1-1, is SAVISQKPSRDICQRGTSLTIQCQVDSQVTMMFWYRQQPGQSLTLIATANQGSEATYESGFVIDKFPISRPNLTFSTLTVSNMSPEDSSIYLCSVEPTGGQAFFGQGTRLTVV.

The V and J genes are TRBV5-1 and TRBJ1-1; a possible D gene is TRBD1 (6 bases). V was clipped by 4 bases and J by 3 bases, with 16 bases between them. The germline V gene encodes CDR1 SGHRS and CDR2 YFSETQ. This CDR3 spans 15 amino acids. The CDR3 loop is CASSLDGQWDTEAFF. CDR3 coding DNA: TGCGCCAGCAGCCTAGACGGACAGTGGGACACTGAAGCTTTCTTT.